This TCR beta chain was profiled in a study of blood T cell repertoires in COVID-19. TCRdb's table, derived via immunoSEQ multiplex PCR, lists solely in-frame clones and lacks some. The top ten clones hold about 20% of a sample with roughly 120,000 clones, approximately 87% of them seen once. The CDR3 has 15 amino acids. V trimming: 0 bases; J trimming: 10 bases; junction bases outside the gene matches: 9. CDR1 and CDR2 from the germline V gene are SGDLS and YYNGEE. The V and J genes are TRBV9 and TRBJ2-1; 8 bases fit TRBD1. The origin of this receptor is a woman between 55 and 75 years old with acute or convalescent COVID-19. Sequences were obtained from peripheral blood. The chain's CDR3 is CASSVALTGEREQFF. In DNA, the CDR3 is TGTGCCAGCAGCGTAGCGTTGACAGGGGAGCGGGAGCAGTTCTTC.